The next 30 T cell receptor beta chains were all read from a single sample in a study of blood T cell repertoires in COVID-19. Sequenced by immunoSEQ multiplex PCR; TCRdb stores in-frame clones only, minus some. Here the sample spans 200,000 to 300,000 clones, about 89% being singletons. Sequences were obtained from peripheral blood. The receptors here all came from a man aged 35 to 55 who had recovered from COVID-19.

The chain combines TRBV4-2 with TRBJ1-3; TRBD1 is a possible D gene (5 bases). CDR3 length: 14 residues. The germline gives CDR1 LGHNA, CDR2 YNFKEQ. V was cut by 4 bases and J by 4 bases, with 11 bases left in between. The DNA of the CDR3 is TGTGCCAGCAGCCCCCAGGGTTACGGAAACACCATATATTTT. It specifies CASSPQGYGNTIYF.

CDR3 in DNA: TGTGCCAGCAGCATACTACGGGCTATTACTAGCTCCTACAATGAGCAGTTCTTC. This codes for CASSILRAITSSYNEQFF. The chain recombines TRBV7-9 with TRBJ2-1, with a weak D call TRBD2 (5 bases). This CDR3 spans 18 amino acids. Between the trimmed V and J ends, which lost 5 bases and 0 bases, there was a span of 20 bases. Germline loops: CDR1 SEHNR, CDR2 FQNEAQ (reference sequence).

The V and J genes are TRBV18 and TRBJ1-6; TRBD1 matches 7 bases. This CDR3 contains 12 residues. Looked up from germline, CDR1 is KGHSH and CDR2 is LQKENI. Losses at the gene ends were 4 bases for V and 14 bases for J; bases not matched to a gene: 5. The CDR3 loop is CASSQTGESLHF. As DNA, the CDR3 is TGTGCCAGCTCACAAACAGGGGAATCCCTCCACTTT.

The chain combines TRBV4-2 with TRBJ2-1; TRBD2 matches at 12 bases. The germline V gene encodes CDR1 LGHNA and CDR2 YNFKEQ. The J segment lost 4 bases and the V segment lost 4 bases, leaving 2 bases of the junction unmatched. The CDR3 runs to 15 residues. This chain's CDR3 is CASSPGLAGYNEQFF. The CDR3 nucleotides are TGTGCCAGCAGCCCCGGACTAGCGGGATACAATGAGCAGTTCTTC.

V usage is TRBV13 and J usage is TRBJ2-3, with 9 bases that match TRBD2. This CDR3 has 16 amino acids. After removal of 0 bases from V and 6 bases from J, the junction contained 7 bases not matched to a gene. CDR1 is PRHDT and CDR2 is FYEKMQ in the germline V gene (reference sequence). CDR3 region: CASSLGASGALDTQYF. As DNA, the CDR3 is TGTGCCAGCAGCTTAGGAGCTAGCGGGGCGCTGGATACGCAGTATTTT.

This clone showed up just once. The CDR3 region is CASSSLFGGRPYGYTF. The CDR3 DNA is TGTGCCAGCAGCTCCCTGTTCGGGGGTCGCCCGTATGGCTACACCTTC. The V and J genes are TRBV7-2 and TRBJ1-2; tentatively, D is TRBD1 (5 bases). The V end was cut by 4 bases, the J end by 5 bases, with 20 bases between. This CDR3 comprises 16 residues. The germline V gene has CDR1 SGHTA and CDR2 FQGNSA.

The V gene is TRBV6-4, the J gene TRBJ1-6; 7 bases align to TRBD1. Per the germline V gene, CDR1 is MRHNA and CDR2 is SNTAGT. The CDR3 has 13 amino acids. The ends lost 6 bases at V and 7 bases at J; junction bases unmatched: 3. Here the CDR3 reads CASSPGGNSPLHF. The CDR3 region has the DNA TGTGCCAGCAGCCCAGGGGGAAATTCACCCCTCCACTTT.

The chain combines TRBV14 with TRBJ1-6; possibly TRBD1 for D (6 bases). Germline V gives CDR1 SGHDN, CDR2 FVKESK. The CDR3 has 14 amino acids. V was trimmed by 3 bases and J by 7 bases, leaving 10 bases between them. As DNA, the CDR3 is TGTGCCAGCAGCCACAGGGGTTTGAATTCACCCCTCCACTTT. Its translation: CASSHRGLNSPLHF.

This clone was recorded once. The genes are TRBV5-8 and TRBJ1-2; 8 bases agree with TRBD1. Germline V CDR1 and CDR2: SGHTS, YDEGEE. Germline trimming cut 6 bases from V and 0 bases from J; bases unmatched to any gene: 10. The CDR3 consists of 16 residues. CDR3 DNA: TGTGCCAGCACCCACGGACAGGGCCTATCTAACTATGGCTACACCTTC. Its translation: CASTHGQGLSNYGYTF.

This chain uses TRBV30 with TRBJ1-5, with 8 bases identical to TRBD1. The CDR3 is made up of 17 amino acids. The V gene end was trimmed by 2 bases and the J gene end by 1 base; junction bases not matched to a gene: 10. CDR1 and CDR2 from the germline V gene are GTSNPN and SVGIG (reference sequence). CDR3 sequence (DNA): TGTGCCTGGAGTAGAGACAGGGGCCCTAGGAGCAATCAGCCCCAGCATTTT. The encoded protein is CAWSRDRGPRSNQPQHF.

This clone appeared once. This chain uses TRBV19 with TRBJ2-5, with 15 bases aligning to TRBD2. The CDR3 extends over 16 amino acids. Germline V gene sequence: CDR1 LNHDA, CDR2 SQIVND (reference sequence). V lost 4 bases to trimming and J lost 5 bases; unmatched junction nucleotides: 5. In nucleotides, the CDR3 is TGTGCCAGTAGTAGGACTAGCGGGGGGGCCCGGGAGACCCAGTACTTC. Translated: CASSRTSGGARETQYF.

This clone was observed a single time. The chain combines TRBV7-9 with TRBJ2-2; D gene uncertain. Trimming removed 4 bases from V and 4 bases from J, with 10 bases in between. Germline assignment: CDR1 SEHNR and CDR2 FQNEAQ (reference sequence). The CDR3 is made up of 14 amino acids. The CDR3 is CASSYQTGTGELFF. CDR3 DNA: TGTGCCAGCAGCTACCAGACTGGCACCGGGGAGCTGTTTTTT.

The chain links TRBV27 to TRBJ2-7; 8 positions agree with TRBD1. The CDR3 spans 15 residues. Germline CDR1 is MNHEY and CDR2 is SMNVEV (reference sequence). V trimming: 8 bases; J trimming: 4 bases; junction bases outside the gene matches: 13. In DNA, the CDR3 is TGTGCCAGCGCCCACCTCGGGGACAGGAGTTACGAGCAGTACTTC. Residues: CASAHLGDRSYEQYF.

J is TRBJ2-4 and V is TRBV2; D might be TRBD1 (6 bases). The CDR3 has 14 residues. Germline lookup yields CDR1 SNHLY and CDR2 FYNNEI. Trimming took off 5 bases at V and 5 bases at J, with 13 bases between the two ends. CDR3 in DNA: TGTGCCAGCAGTCCAGGGGACGGTGAAAACATTCAGTACTTC. Translating gives CASSPGDGENIQYF.

The chain combines TRBV19 with TRBJ1-1; weak D call: TRBD1 (5 bases). V was shortened by 3 bases and J by 4 bases, with 9 bases between the two germline ends. Germline CDR1 LNHDA, CDR2 SQIVND (reference sequence). The CDR3 covers 13 residues. CDR3 DNA: TGTGCCAGTAGTATCGGGGGGATCACTGAAGCTTTCTTT. This encodes CASSIGGITEAFF.

The chain is built from TRBV7-9 and TRBJ2-3, with D perhaps TRBD2 (6 bases). V was clipped by 8 bases and J by 4 bases, with 7 bases between them. This CDR3 is 11 amino acids long. Germline V lookup: CDR1 SEHNR, CDR2 FQNEAQ (reference sequence). CDR3 bases: TGTGCCAGCGGGGGGTCAGATACGCAGTATTTT. Amino acids: CASGGSDTQYF.

The chain has TRBV3-1 (or the pseudogene TRBV3-2) and TRBJ2-5, with TRBD2 identical over 7 bases. J lost 5 bases, V lost 3 bases, and 15 bases had no gene match. CDR3 length equals 17 residues. Germline CDR1 is LGHDT and CDR2 is YNNKEL (reference sequence). CDR3 loop: CASSQDLLGGLRETQYF. DNA of the CDR3: TGTGCCAGCAGCCAGGACCTCCTGGGAGGGTTAAGGGAGACCCAGTACTTC.

The chain has TRBV19 and TRBJ1-5; TRBD1 matches at 9 bases. Germline-derived CDR1 and CDR2 are LNHDA and SQIVND (reference sequence). CDR3 length: 17 amino acids. J lost 2 bases, V lost 3 bases, and 8 bases had no gene match. CDR3 DNA sequence: TGTGCCAGTAGTATCCTAACCGGGACAGGGCGCAATCAGCCCCAGCATTTT. It yields the protein CASSILTGTGRNQPQHF.

This rearrangement joins TRBV18 to TRBJ1-4, with TRBD1 identical over 7 bases. Trimming cost V 2 bases and J 10 bases; bases outside gene matches: 7. The V gene's germline CDR1 is KGHSH and CDR2 LQKENI. CDR3 length equals 14 residues. The CDR3 reads CASSPEPGGGKLFF. In nucleotides, the CDR3 is TGTGCCAGCTCACCAGAGCCAGGGGGAGGAAAACTGTTTTTT.

The chain couples TRBV6-1 to TRBJ1-1, with D hard to call. Germline CDR1 and CDR2: MNHNS and SASEGT. CDR3 length: 14 amino acids. Trimming took off 2 bases at V and 0 bases at J, with 7 bases between the two ends. CDR3 DNA sequence: TGTGCCAGCAGTGAACGGAGGATGAACACTGAAGCTTTCTTT. Encoded protein: CASSERRMNTEAFF.

The genes are TRBV6-5 and TRBJ2-4; 9 bases are a match to TRBD2. V was pared by 7 bases and J by 6 bases, with 10 bases of the junction left unmatched. The CDR3 length is 15 residues. Germline assignment: CDR1 MNHEY and CDR2 SVGAGI. The CDR3 protein is CASTRGGGAGNIQYF. CDR3 bases: TGTGCCAGCACAAGAGGCGGGGGGGCCGGAAACATTCAGTACTTC.

V is TRBV7-9 and J is TRBJ2-3; 7 bases agree with TRBD2. The CDR3 totals 14 residues. Germline V gene sequence: CDR1 SEHNR, CDR2 FQNEAQ (reference sequence). Germline trimming cut 2 bases from V and 6 bases from J; bases unmatched to any gene: 5. CDR3: CASSLNGRKDTQYF. In DNA, the CDR3 is TGTGCCAGCAGCTTAAACGGGAGGAAGGATACGCAGTATTTT.

The chain is built from TRBV18 and TRBJ1-1, with D maybe TRBD1 (6 bases). The germline V and J ends were trimmed by 0 bases and 2 bases, with 10 bases remaining between them. Germline-derived CDR1 and CDR2 are KGHSH and LQKENI. This CDR3 region has 15 residues. The CDR3 here is CASSPPRGLNTEAFF. The CDR3 DNA follows: TGTGCCAGCTCACCACCGCGGGGGCTTAACACTGAAGCTTTCTTT.

The chain joins TRBV6-2 or TRBV6-3 to TRBJ1-5; 9 bases fit TRBD1. The germline V gene has CDR1 MNHEY and CDR2 SVGEGT. Unmatched junction bases numbered 9, after V lost 6 bases and J lost 3 bases. CDR3 length: 16 amino acids. The CDR3 loop is CASSRPRDRANQPQHF. The CDR3 coding sequence is TGTGCCAGCAGCCGGCCCAGGGACAGGGCCAATCAGCCCCAGCATTTT.

The chain links TRBV5-6 to TRBJ1-4; D remains unclear. The CDR3 sequence is 17 residues long. Germline V gives CDR1 SGHDT, CDR2 YYEEEE. Trimming cost V 0 bases and J 1 base, with 13 bases left between them. DNA for the CDR3: TGTGCCAGCAGCTTGGTGTCTTCACGAGGAACTAATGAAAAACTGTTTTTT. It encodes CASSLVSSRGTNEKLFF.

This chain's CDR3 is CASSLLPPSFLSTGELFF. The CDR3 nucleotides are TGCGCCAGCAGCTTGTTACCTCCAAGCTTTCTATCCACCGGGGAGCTGTTTTTT. J is TRBJ2-2 and V is TRBV5-1; unclear D gene. V was cut by 1 base and J by 4 bases, with 20 bases left in between. Germline V gene lookup returns CDR1 SGHRS and CDR2 YFSETQ. This CDR3 has 18 residues.

The rearrangement uses TRBV5-4 and TRBJ1-1; no definite D call. CDR3 length: 13 amino acids. The V end lost 1 base, the J end lost 5 bases, and 9 bases lay between the germline ends. The germline V gene encodes CDR1 SGHNT and CDR2 YYREEE (reference sequence). The CDR3 coding sequence is TGTGCCAGCAGCTTGCCTGACAAGACTGAAGCTTTCTTT. The encoded protein is CASSLPDKTEAFF.

The chain recombines TRBV28 with TRBJ2-4, with 8 bases aligning to TRBD1. With 5 bases clipped from V and 3 bases from J, the junction kept 6 bases outside the gene matches. The length of the CDR3 is 15 residues. Germline V gene lookup returns CDR1 MDHEN and CDR2 SYDVKM. The CDR3 here is CASSAIQGGKNIQYF. In DNA form, the CDR3 reads TGTGCCAGCAGTGCAATACAGGGGGGCAAAAACATTCAGTACTTC.

This clone has more than one count but fewer than ten. The chain couples TRBV19 to TRBJ2-5, with D maybe TRBD1 (6 bases). The CDR3 is 15 residues long. Germline loops: CDR1 LNHDA, CDR2 SQIVND (reference sequence). Trimming took 6 bases from V and 1 from J, leaving 15 bases between them. CDR3 in amino acids: CASSEAGVPQETQYF. The CDR3 DNA is TGTGCCAGTAGCGAGGCAGGGGTCCCCCAAGAGACCCAGTACTTC.

This CDR3 is CASSPNLADLYNEQFF. The CDR3 DNA reads TGTGCCAGCTCACCCAATCTAGCGGATCTCTACAATGAGCAGTTCTTC. J is TRBJ2-1 and V is TRBV18, with 7 positions matching TRBD2. With 3 bases clipped from V and 3 bases from J, the junction kept 8 bases outside the gene matches. The CDR3 contains 16 residues. The germline V gene encodes CDR1 KGHSH and CDR2 LQKENI.